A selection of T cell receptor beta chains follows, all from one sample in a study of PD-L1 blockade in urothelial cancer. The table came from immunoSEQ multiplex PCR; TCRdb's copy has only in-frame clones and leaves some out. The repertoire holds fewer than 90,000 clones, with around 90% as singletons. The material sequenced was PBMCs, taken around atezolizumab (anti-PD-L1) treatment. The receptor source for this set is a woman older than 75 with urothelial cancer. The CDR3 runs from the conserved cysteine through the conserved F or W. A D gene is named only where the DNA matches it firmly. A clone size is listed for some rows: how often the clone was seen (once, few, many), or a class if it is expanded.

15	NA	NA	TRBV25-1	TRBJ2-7	TGTGCCAGTTCGAGGGGAGGCGGGTCCGCCTACGAGCAGTACTTC	CASSRGGGSAYEQYF
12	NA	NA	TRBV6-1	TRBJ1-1	TGTGCCAGCTCCACAGCGAACACTGAAGCTTTCTTT	CASSTANTEAFF
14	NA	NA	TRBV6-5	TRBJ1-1	TGTGCCAGCAGTTACTCGTGGGGGGACACTGAAGCTTTCTTT	CASSYSWGDTEAFF
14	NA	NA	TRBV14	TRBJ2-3	TGTGCCAGCAGCCATCAGGGGTTCCCAGATACGCAGTATTTT	CASSHQGFPDTQYF
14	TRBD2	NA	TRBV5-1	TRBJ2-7	TGCGCCAGCAGCTTGAGCGGGAGCTCCTACGAGCAGTACTTC	CASSLSGSSYEQYF
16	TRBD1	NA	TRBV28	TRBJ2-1	TGTGCCAGCAGTTTATCAACAGGGGGCTGGGACAATGAGCAGTTCTTC	CASSLSTGGWDNEQFF
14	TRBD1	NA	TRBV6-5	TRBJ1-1	TGTGCCAGCAGTCGTGACAGGGTGAACACTGAAGCTTTCTTT	CASSRDRVNTEAFF
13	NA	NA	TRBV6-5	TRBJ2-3	TGTGCCAGCTCCCGAGTTGGCGGCGATACGCAGTATTTT	CASSRVGGDTQYF
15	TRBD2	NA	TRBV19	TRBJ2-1	TGTGCCAGCCAAAGGAGGACTAGCTCATACAATGAGCAGTTCTTC	CASQRRTSSYNEQFF
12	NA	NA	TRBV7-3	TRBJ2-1	TGTGCCAGCAGCTTAGGGGCCAATGAGCAGTTCTTC	CASSLGANEQFF
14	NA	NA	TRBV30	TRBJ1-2	TGTGCCTGCAGTCCTCGCGGGCAACTGGACGGCTACACCTTC	CACSPRGQLDGYTF
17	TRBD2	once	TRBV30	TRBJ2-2	TGTGCCTGGAGCCCCGGCGCTAGCGGGAGATGGGCCGGGGAGCTGTTTTTT	CAWSPGASGRWAGELFF
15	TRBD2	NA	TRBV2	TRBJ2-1	TGTGCCAGCAGTGAGGGCGGGGGGAGCTACAATGAGCAGTTCTTC	CASSEGGGSYNEQFF
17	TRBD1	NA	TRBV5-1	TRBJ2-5	TGCGCCAGCAGCCCTAGTGGGACAGGGGGCGTCTCAGAGACCCAGTACTTC	CASSPSGTGGVSETQYF
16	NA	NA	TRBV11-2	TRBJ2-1	TGTGCCAGCAGCTTAGGAGGTCCGAGCTCCTACAATGAGCAGTTCTTC	CASSLGGPSSYNEQFF
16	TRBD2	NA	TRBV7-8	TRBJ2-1	TGTGCCAGCAGCTTTCAAACTAGCGGGAGTTACAATGAGCAGTTCTTC	CASSFQTSGSYNEQFF
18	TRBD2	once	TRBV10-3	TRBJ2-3	TGTGCCATCAGGGGGGGACAGTCGGGACTAGCGGGAATGGATACGCAGTATTTT	CAIRGGQSGLAGMDTQYF
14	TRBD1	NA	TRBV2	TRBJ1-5	TGTGCCAGCAGTCAGGGGGACACCCATCAGCCCCAGCATTTT	CASSQGDTHQPQHF
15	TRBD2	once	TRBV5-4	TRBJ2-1	TGTGCCAGCAGCTTGGTAGCGGGTACTTACAATGAGCAGTTCTTC	CASSLVAGTYNEQFF
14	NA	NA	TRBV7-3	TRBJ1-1	TGTGCCAGCAGCTTGGGGAGGGAGTACACTGAAGCTTTCTTT	CASSLGREYTEAFF
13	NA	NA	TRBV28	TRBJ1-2	TGTGCCAGCGTTCCGAGCGGCCTAGATGGCTACACCTTC	CASVPSGLDGYTF
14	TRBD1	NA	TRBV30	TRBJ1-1	TGTGCCTGGAGTCCCGGGACAGGGAACACTGAAGCTTTCTTT	CAWSPGTGNTEAFF
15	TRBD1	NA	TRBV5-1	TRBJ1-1	TGCGCCAGCAGCGCATTCGACAGGGACGCCAACGAAGCTTTCTTT	CASSAFDRDANEAFF
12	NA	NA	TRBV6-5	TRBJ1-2	TGTGCCAGCAGCCTCGAGGGCTATGGCTACACCTTC	CASSLEGYGYTF
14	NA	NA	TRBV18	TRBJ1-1	TGTGCCAGCTCACCACAGGGAGGAAGCACTGAAGCTTTCTTT	CASSPQGGSTEAFF
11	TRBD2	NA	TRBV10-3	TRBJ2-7	TGTGCCCACGGCGGACGGGAGGGCCAGTACTTC	CAHGGREGQYF
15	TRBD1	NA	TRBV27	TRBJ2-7	TGTGCCAGCAGTTTACAGGGACAGCGCTCCTACGAGCAGTACTTC	CASSLQGQRSYEQYF
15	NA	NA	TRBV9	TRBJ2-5	TGTGCCAGCAGCACCGAGGGGGGGGTACGGGAGACCCAGTACTTC	CASSTEGGVRETQYF
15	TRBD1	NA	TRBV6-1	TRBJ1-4	TGTGCCAGCAGTGTACAGACAGGGAGCAATGAAAAACTGTTTTTT	CASSVQTGSNEKLFF
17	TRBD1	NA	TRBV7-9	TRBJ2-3	TGTGCCAGCAGCTTGGGCTGGGGACAGGGAAGCACAGATACGCAGTATTTT	CASSLGWGQGSTDTQYF
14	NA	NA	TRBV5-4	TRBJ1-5	TGTGCCAGCAGCCTTGGAGGCCCGGGGCAGCCCCAGCATTTT	CASSLGGPGQPQHF
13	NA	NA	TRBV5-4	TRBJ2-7	TGTGCCAGCAGCTTTCGCGGCTCCTACGAGCAGTACTTC	CASSFRGSYEQYF
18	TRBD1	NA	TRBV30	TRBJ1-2	TGTGCCTGGATTCCCTCTCTTTTAGACAGGGCGGTAAACTATGGCTACACCTTC	CAWIPSLLDRAVNYGYTF
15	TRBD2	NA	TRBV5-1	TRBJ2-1	TGCGCCAGCAGCCTTCTAGCGGGAGGGCGGAATGAGCAGTTCTTC	CASSLLAGGRNEQFF
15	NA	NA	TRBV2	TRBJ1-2	TGTGCCAGCAGTGAAAGCAGGGCCACCCAATATGGCTACACCTTC	CASSESRATQYGYTF
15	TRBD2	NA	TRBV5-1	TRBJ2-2	TGCGCCAGCAGCACGAGCGGGGACGTCACCGGGGAGCTGTTTTTT	CASSTSGDVTGELFF
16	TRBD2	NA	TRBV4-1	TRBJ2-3	TGCGCCAGCAGCCAGGGGGACTATTCTAGCACAGATACGCAGTATTTT	CASSQGDYSSTDTQYF